This T cell receptor beta chain was recorded in a study of glioma-infiltrating T cells. Using RNA template, CDR3s of TCR alpha and beta were amplified with iRepertoire arm-PCR. For one-step reverse transcription and amplification, 100-400 ng of tissue mRNA or PBMC total RNA was used. Via MiXCR, TCRdb re-called the multiplex PCR reads, giving one row per CDR3 protein. This sample yields approximately 120,000 distinct CDR3 sequences, of which about 25% are seen a single time; approximately 35% belongs to the top ten. This clonotype was found many times. The sequencing input was glioma tissue, nonneoplastic brain tissue, or PBMCs (not recorded which). The TCR sequence derives from a human donor with low-grade glioma or glioblastoma, undergoing nonglioma brain surgery, or in good health (not recorded which).

CDR3 sequence (DNA): TGTGCCAGTAGTACGACCCCTAGCAAGGAGCCCCAGCATTTT. Translation: CASSTTPSKEPQHF. The rearrangement joins TRBV19 to TRBJ1-5; D ambiguous. This CDR3 is 14 amino acids long. Trimming left V 4 bases short and J 8 bases short, with 15 bases between. Germline V gene data show CDR1 as LNHDA and CDR2 as SQIVND (reference sequence).